Listed here is a single TCR beta chain. The antigen remains unidentified. The sample comes from a study of cytomegalovirus exposure and HLA in healthy donors. Study-wide context: The roughly 120 million unique TCR beta sequences, from about 190 million T cells, were found by an earlier analysis.

PCR involved 60 Vbeta and 13 Jbeta primers. Assay: immunoSEQ multiplex PCR; the TCRdb copy retains only in-frame clones and omits some. The repertoire has under 200,000 clones, more than 60% of them found once; the top ten carry about 1.4%. The CDR3 contains 15 residues. CDR1 and CDR2 (germline): SNHLY, FYNNEI. V gave up 0 bases and J gave up 5 bases, with 13 bases separating them. Broader study findings: Reported results showed that the classifier diagnosed cytomegalovirus status with high specificity and sensitivity. Researchers reportedly found TCR beta sequences accurately predicted most subjects' HLA-A and HLA-B alleles. The authors listed 150 to 200 TCR beta chains as cytomegalovirus-associated.

The sequenced sample consisted of PBMCs. The chain joins TRBV2 to TRBJ2-5; TRBD2 is a possible D gene (6 bases). This sequence was found in a young woman in good health and CMV-seronegative. The CDR3 coding sequence is TGTGCCAGCAGTGAAGCGGTCTGGGCGGGGGAGACCCAGTACTTC. Translating it yields CASSEAVWAGETQYF. The variable domain in full, with the rest retrieved from reference TRBV2 and TRBJ2-5, is EPEVTQTPSHQVTQMGQEVILRCVPISNHLYFYWYRQILGQKVEFLVSFYNNEISEKSEIFDDQFSVERPDGSNFTLKIRSTKLEDSAMYFCASSEAVWAGETQYFGPGTRLLVL.